Below, 14 T cell receptor beta chains from the same sample are listed, as sequenced in a study of T cell repertoires in cytomegalovirus infection. For these receptors, no antigen is known. In TCRdb, the reads were re-called with MiXCR into one record per CDR3 protein. The sample has 40,000 to 50,000 distinct CDR3 sequences; approximately 22% are singletons. Sample: PBMCs, sequenced either directly or after in vitro stimulation (not recorded which). These receptors all come from a human donor in good health (CMV status not recorded). Some clones in this sample may be carry-over from other donors' samples.

The chain recombines TRBV28 with TRBJ2-7, with D possibly being TRBD1 (5 bases). Germline CDR1 reads MDHEN; CDR2 reads SYDVKM. V shed 9 bases and J shed 3 bases, with 9 bases lying between them. The CDR3 is 11 residues long. This CDR3 is CASAGNYEQYF. CDR3 coding DNA: TGTGCCAGTGCAGGGAACTACGAGCAGTACTTC.

The V and J genes are TRBV9 and TRBJ1-1; TRBD1 is a possible D gene (5 bases). The CDR3 is 15 residues long. The V end was cut by 4 bases, the J end by 6 bases, with 19 bases between. The germline V gene encodes CDR1 SGDLS and CDR2 YYNGEE. The CDR3 bases are TGTGCCAGCAGCCCGGGGGATGGGGGAATCGCTGAAGCTTTCTTT. Residues: CASSPGDGGIAEAFF.

The chain uses TRBV7-2 and TRBJ2-1, with TRBD1 matching 7 bases. This CDR3 contains 16 residues. The germline V gene encodes CDR1 SGHTA and CDR2 FQGNSA. With 8 bases clipped from V and 2 bases from J, the junction kept 12 bases outside the gene matches. This chain's CDR3 is CASRPQGQGAYNEQFF. The CDR3 nucleotides read TGTGCCAGCCGACCGCAGGGGCAGGGGGCCTACAATGAGCAGTTCTTC.

This clonotype has at least ten counts. This rearrangement joins TRBV12-3 or TRBV12-4 to TRBJ1-5, with D possibly TRBD1 on 6 matching bases. V lost 7 bases and J lost 5, with 15 bases in between. The CDR3 sequence is 14 residues long. The CDR3 sequence: CASTLGQFDQPQHF. CDR3 DNA: TGTGCCAGCACCCTCGGACAGTTCGATCAGCCCCAGCATTTT.

The chain uses TRBV20-1 and TRBJ1-5, with D unclear. Germline loops: CDR1 DFQATT, CDR2 SNEGSKA (reference sequence). This CDR3 contains 11 residues. The V end was cut by 6 bases, the J end by 12 bases, with 15 bases between. CDR3 in DNA: TGCAGTGCGACCATGGGTAGCCACCAGCATTTT. Amino acids: CSATMGSHQHF.

The gene calls are TRBV6-2 or TRBV6-3 and TRBJ2-7; TRBD2 matches at 7 bases. Germline loops: CDR1 MNHEY, CDR2 SVGEGT. With 2 bases clipped from V and 5 bases from J, the junction kept 12 bases outside the gene matches. This CDR3 region has 16 residues. For the CDR3, the DNA is TGTGCCAGCAGTTACGGGTGGCGGGAGCCCTCTCACGAGCAGTACTTC. It encodes CASSYGWREPSHEQYF.

The genes are TRBV27 and TRBJ2-5, with D hard to call. CDR1 is MNHEY and CDR2 is SMNVEV in the germline V gene (reference sequence). CDR3 length equals 13 residues. The V gene lost 5 bases and the J gene lost 6 bases, with 13 bases spanning the gap. The CDR3, as DNA: TGTGCCAGCAGTCCCTTCCCCGGGCAGACCCAGTACTTC. Translating it yields CASSPFPGQTQYF.

This clonotype was observed many times. The chain uses TRBV7-2 and TRBJ2-5, with D perhaps TRBD1 or TRBD2 (5 bases each). The CDR3 loop spans 14 amino acids. Germline V gene lookup returns CDR1 SGHTA and CDR2 FQGNSA. Trimming removed 3 bases at V and 1 base at J, with 9 bases between. CDR3 coding DNA: TGTGCCAGCAGCTTCCCGGGGACCCAAGAGACCCAGTACTTC. It is translated as CASSFPGTQETQYF.

This clonotype has a count of ten or more. This sequence joins TRBV6-1 and TRBJ1-2; 8 nucleotides line up with TRBD1. Germline V gene sequence: CDR1 MNHNS, CDR2 SASEGT. V gave up 5 bases and J gave up 4 bases; unmatched junction bases: 3. This CDR3 region has 13 residues. This chain's CDR3 is CASSRTGTYGYTF. The CDR3 DNA sequence: TGTGCCAGCAGTCGGACAGGGACCTATGGCTACACCTTC.

This clonotype was counted only a few times. This chain links TRBV10-2 with TRBJ1-5; possible D gene TRBD1, 6 bases. V lost 0 bases and J lost 7, with 10 bases in between. CDR1 and CDR2 (germline): WSHSY, SAAADI. This CDR3 has 14 residues. This chain's CDR3 is CASSESRGWQPQHF. The CDR3 bases are TGCGCCAGCAGTGAGTCAAGGGGGTGGCAGCCCCAGCATTTT.

The genes are TRBV5-1 and TRBJ2-5; a possible D gene is TRBD1 (6 bases). V dropped 0 bases and J dropped 1 base, with 7 bases sitting between them. This CDR3 contains 14 residues. Germline loops: CDR1 SGHRS, CDR2 YFSETQ. For the CDR3, the DNA is TGCGCCAGCAGCTTGGGAGGGGGCCAAGAGACCCAGTACTTC. Its protein is CASSLGGGQETQYF.

V and J are TRBV6-2 or TRBV6-3 and TRBJ2-7; no clear D. The CDR3 runs to 13 residues. The germline V and J ends were trimmed by 7 bases and 3 bases, with 13 bases remaining between them. Germline loops: CDR1 MNHEY, CDR2 SVGEGT. CDR3 sequence (DNA): TGTGCCAGCACCAGCCGGGCCTACTACGAGCAGTACTTC. Translated: CASTSRAYYEQYF.

This chain connects TRBV2 to TRBJ2-1; a possible D gene is TRBD2 (5 bases). CDR3 length equals 14 residues. Trimming left V 6 bases short and J 3 bases short, with 12 bases between. CDR1 SNHLY and CDR2 FYNNEI come from the germline V gene. DNA for the CDR3: TGTGCCAGCAGCGAAAGCGGACTCTACAATGAGCAGTTCTTC. It encodes CASSESGLYNEQFF.

This clonotype has a count of ten or more. The gene calls are TRBV4-1 and TRBJ2-1; TRBD1 might be the D (5 bases). The CDR3 totals 15 residues. The ends were cut back, 1 base at V and 9 bases at J, with 16 bases in the middle. The germline V gene encodes CDR1 MGHRA and CDR2 YSYEKL. The CDR3 region has the DNA TGCGCCAGCAGCCAAGTGGAGTTCAGGGCTTCTGAGCAGTTCTTC. This encodes CASSQVEFRASEQFF.